The 26 T cell receptor beta chains below all came from one sample that was sequenced in a study of CD8 T cells in Susac syndrome (dated by TCRdb to about 2019). Library preparation used the immunoSEQ multiplex PCR assay. RNA was extracted using the RNeasy kit, and 0.5 to 1 microgram was reverse transcribed with random hexamers. TCRdb trimmed the raw reads at Q25, called clones with MiXCR and kept productive beta chains. Every distinct CDR3 protein forms one entry, paired with its most common genes and DNA. This sample gives fewer than 200,000 distinct CDR3 sequences in total; over 75% of them show up just once. The ten largest clones capture around 0.079% of the sample. Sequenced input: CD4+ T cells from PBMCs. Source of these receptors: a human donor with Susac syndrome.

This sequence joins TRBV3-1 and TRBJ2-5; D possibly corresponds to TRBD2 (5 bases). Germline CDR1 and CDR2: LGHDT and YNNKEL (reference sequence). V lost 6 bases, J lost 2 bases, and 13 bases lay in between. The CDR3 is 14 residues long. The CDR3 DNA reads as TGTGCCAGCAGGTCCTCGGGGTGGCAAGAGACCCAGTACTTC. Translation gives CASRSSGWQETQYF.

The rearrangement uses TRBV9 and TRBJ2-2, with a weak D call TRBD1 (5 bases). V was pared by 6 bases and J by 5 bases, with 14 bases between. The CDR3 consists of 14 residues. Germline V CDR1 and CDR2: SGDLS, YYNGEE. The CDR3 nucleotides read TGTGCCAGCACCGATGACAGTACAACCGGGGAGCTGTTTTTT. This encodes CASTDDSTTGELFF. Supplemented by reference TRBV9 and TRBJ2-2, the full variable domain reads DSGVTQTPKHLITATGQRVTLRCSPRSGDLSVYWYQQSLDQGLQFLIQYYNGEERAKGNILERFSAQQFPDLHSELNLSSLELGDSALYFCASTDDSTTGELFFGEGSRLTVL.

The V and J genes are TRBV6-6 and TRBJ2-7, with D perhaps given as TRBD1 or TRBD2 (5 bases each). Germline values: CDR1 MNHNY, CDR2 SVGAGI (reference sequence). The length of the CDR3 is 15 residues. Trimming took off 6 bases at V and 3 bases at J, with 18 bases between the two ends. In nucleotides, the CDR3 is TGTGCCAGCAGGGGGGAATACCAGGGCTTCTACGAGCAGTACTTC. Residues: CASRGEYQGFYEQYF.

The V and J genes are TRBV5-5 and TRBJ2-1, with 8 bases identical to TRBD1. The CDR3 runs to 15 residues. Germline loops: CDR1 SGHKS, CDR2 YYEKEE (reference sequence). V shed 4 bases, J shed 5 bases, and the junction held 8 bases outside the gene matches. CDR3 residues: CASSPGDRSNNEQFF. CDR3 coding DNA: TGTGCCAGCAGCCCCGGGGACAGGTCAAACAATGAGCAGTTCTTC.

The CDR3 loop reads CASSYQYYGYTF. As DNA, the CDR3 is TGTGCCAGCAGTTACCAGTACTATGGCTACACCTTC. The chain combines TRBV6-2 or TRBV6-3 with TRBJ1-2; D gene ambiguous. This CDR3 is built from 12 residues. Trimming removed 2 bases from V and 3 bases from J, with 4 bases in between. Germline assignment: CDR1 MNHEY and CDR2 SVGEGT.

The chain couples TRBV3-1 to TRBJ2-7; the D gene could be TRBD1 or TRBD2 (5 bases each). Between the trimmed V and J ends, which lost 4 bases and 3 bases, there was a span of 13 bases. Germline loops: CDR1 LGHDT, CDR2 YNNKEL (reference sequence). The length of the CDR3 is 14 residues. The CDR3 is CASSPTGQIYEQYF. DNA for the CDR3: TGTGCCAGCAGCCCAACGGGGCAGATCTACGAGCAGTACTTC.

V is TRBV12-5 and J is TRBJ1-4; no clear D. Trimming took 2 bases from V and 5 from J, leaving 6 bases between them. Per the germline V gene, CDR1 is LGHNT and CDR2 is FRNRAP. There are 13 residues in the CDR3. The CDR3 spells CASGLTENEKLFF. For the CDR3, the DNA is TGTGCTAGTGGTTTGACGGAAAATGAAAAACTGTTTTTT. Together with reference TRBV12-5 and TRBJ1-4, the CDR3 gives the full variable domain: DARVTQTPRHKVTEMGQEVTMRCQPILGHNTVFWYRQTMMQGLELLAYFRNRAPLDDSGMPKDRFSAEMPDATLATLKIQPSEPRDSAVYFCASGLTENEKLFFGSGTQLSVL.

With regard to this clonotype: The junction differs from germline at one of its ends, possibly a read error. The chain uses TRBV28 and TRBJ2-7, with D possibly being TRBD2 (6 bases). This CDR3 region has 13 residues. Per germline, CDR1 MDHEN and CDR2 SYDVKM. The CDR3 coding sequence is TGTGCCATCAGTGGGGGGAGCATCGACGAGCAGTACTTC. Protein: CAISGGSIDEQYF.

The chain carries TRBV24-1 and TRBJ2-1, with 10 bases that match TRBD2. After removal of 5 bases from V and 2 bases from J, the junction contained 8 bases not matched to a gene. The CDR3 loop spans 17 amino acids. Germline loops: CDR1 KGHDR, CDR2 SFDVKD. The CDR3 sequence: CATSAGWTSGAYNEQFF. The CDR3 DNA sequence: TGTGCCACCAGTGCGGGTTGGACTAGCGGAGCCTACAATGAGCAGTTCTTC.

V is TRBV20-1 and J is TRBJ2-7; the match to TRBD1 covers 7 bases. J gave up 3 bases and V 6 bases, and 8 bases lay outside the gene matches. Per the germline V gene, CDR1 is DFQATT and CDR2 is SNEGSKA (reference sequence). The CDR3 has 13 residues. CDR3 nucleotides: TGCAGTGCACCCCCGGGACAGCTCTACGAGCAGTACTTC. Its protein product is CSAPPGQLYEQYF.

V and J are TRBV5-1 and TRBJ2-7; 7 nucleotides line up with TRBD1. The junction had 7 bases not matched to a gene; V was cut back by 3 bases and J by 10 bases. CDR1 SGHRS and CDR2 YFSETQ come from the germline V gene. This CDR3 has 12 amino acids. The CDR3 loop reads CASSYSQGDQYF. The CDR3 nucleotides are TGCGCCAGCAGCTACTCCCAGGGGGATCAGTACTTC.

The DNA for the CDR3 is TGCAGTGCTAGTTCGGAGGGGGCCCAGTACTTC. This gives the protein CSASSEGAQYF. The chain couples TRBV20-1 to TRBJ2-5; D could derive from TRBD1 or TRBD2 (6 bases each). The CDR3 runs to 11 residues. Deletions cut 3 bases from V and 9 bases from J, with 11 bases between. Germline loops: CDR1 DFQATT, CDR2 SNEGSKA (reference sequence).

The genes are TRBV28 and TRBJ1-2, with D possibly being TRBD1 (5 bases). The CDR3 consists of 15 residues. Germline loops: CDR1 MDHEN, CDR2 SYDVKM. Between the trimmed V and J ends, which lost 1 base and 3 bases, there was a span of 12 bases. DNA for the CDR3: TGTGCCAGCAGTTTATATACGGGGCCAGACTATGGCTACACCTTC. Its protein product is CASSLYTGPDYGYTF.

V gene TRBV12-3 or TRBV12-4 combines with J gene TRBJ2-2; tentatively, D is TRBD1 (5 bases). The germline V and J ends were trimmed by 3 bases and 0 bases, with 11 bases remaining between them. This CDR3 contains 16 residues. The CDR3 coding sequence is TGTGCCAGCAGTTTTTCACGGACATCGAACACCGGGGAGCTGTTTTTT. Protein: CASSFSRTSNTGELFF.

This chain joins TRBV10-3 and TRBJ2-1, with D unclear. The CDR3 totals 15 residues. The V gene's germline CDR1 is ENHRY and CDR2 SYGVKD. V was cut by 4 bases and J by 0 bases, with 10 bases left in between. CDR3 residues: CAISGASDSYNEQFF. In nucleotides, the CDR3 is TGTGCCATCAGTGGGGCTAGTGACTCCTACAATGAGCAGTTCTTC.

CDR3 sequence (DNA): TGCAGCGTTGAGCGTACTGATGCGGACCCCCAGTACTTC. Translation gives CSVERTDADPQYF. The chain links TRBV29-1 to TRBJ2-5; D not certain. The germline CDR1 and CDR2 sequences are SQVTM and ANQGSEA. V was pared by 3 bases and J by 9 bases, with 17 bases between. The CDR3 runs to 13 residues.

The V and J genes are TRBV6-5 and TRBJ2-4, with 7 bases lining up with TRBD1. V lost 6 bases to trimming and J lost 5 bases; unmatched junction nucleotides: 10. Germline V gene data show CDR1 as MNHEY and CDR2 as SVGAGI. The CDR3 loop spans 15 amino acids. The CDR3 DNA sequence: TGTGCCAGCAGCCGAACCCAGGGGGTTCAAAACATTCAGTACTTC. This encodes CASSRTQGVQNIQYF.

This clonotype was seen a single time. V is TRBV27 and J is TRBJ2-5, with D hard to call. Germline V gene sequence: CDR1 MNHEY, CDR2 SMNVEV (reference sequence). The CDR3 covers 15 residues. The V gene lost 6 bases and the J gene lost 1 base, with 15 bases spanning the gap. The CDR3 is CASSRLMRSQETQYF. The CDR3 nucleotides read TGTGCCAGCAGCCGACTCATGAGGTCCCAAGAGACCCAGTACTTC.

The V and J genes are TRBV7-9 and TRBJ2-3, with 15 bases identical to TRBD2. The CDR3 has 16 amino acids. The germline gives CDR1 SEHNR, CDR2 FQNEAQ (reference sequence). V dropped 4 bases and J dropped 3; count of bases not matched to a gene: 2. This CDR3 is CASSYGTSGRTDTQYF. The DNA of the CDR3 is TGTGCCAGCAGCTACGGGACTAGCGGGAGGACAGATACGCAGTATTTT.

The gene calls are TRBV5-6 and TRBJ1-2; no clear D. Trimming left V 5 bases short and J 5 bases short, with 10 bases between. Germline lookup yields CDR1 SGHDT and CDR2 YYEEEE. The CDR3 is 12 residues long. DNA of the CDR3: TGTGCCAGCAGTAAAACGGGATATGGCTACACCTTC. Protein product: CASSKTGYGYTF.

The rearrangement links TRBV11-2 to TRBJ2-1; D may be TRBD1 (6 bases). The CDR3 runs to 16 residues. Per the germline V gene, CDR1 is SGHAT and CDR2 is FQNNGV. Trimming cost V 2 bases and J 3 bases, with 14 bases left between them. The CDR3 bases are TGTGCCAGCAGCTTATTAGCCAGGGGCAACTACAATGAGCAGTTCTTC. This codes for CASSLLARGNYNEQFF.

The chain couples TRBV12-5 to TRBJ2-7; 7 bases agree with TRBD1. The junction had 10 bases not matched to a gene; V was cut back by 1 base and J by 7 bases. The V gene's germline CDR1 is LGHNT and CDR2 FRNRAP. This CDR3 region has 15 residues. The CDR3 region is CASGLGGQALGEQYF. CDR3 nucleotide sequence: TGTGCTAGTGGTTTGGGCGGACAGGCGTTGGGGGAGCAGTACTTC. The full variable domain, its missing parts supplied by reference TRBV12-5 and TRBJ2-7, is DARVTQTPRHKVTEMGQEVTMRCQPILGHNTVFWYRQTMMQGLELLAYFRNRAPLDDSGMPKDRFSAEMPDATLATLKIQPSEPRDSAVYFCASGLGGQALGEQYFGPGTRLTVT.

The table lists this clonotype with a few counts. The J gene is TRBJ2-3, the V gene TRBV19; weak D call: TRBD2 (6 bases). V shed 4 bases and J shed 3 bases, with 11 bases lying between them. The CDR3 runs 14 residues. Germline CDR1 is LNHDA and CDR2 is SQIVND (reference sequence). The CDR3 is CASSSNSGTDTQYF. The CDR3 bases are TGTGCCAGTAGTAGTAATAGCGGAACAGATACGCAGTATTTT.

The chain employs TRBV7-9 and TRBJ2-7; 11 nucleotides match TRBD2. Germline V gene sequence: CDR1 SEHNR, CDR2 FQNEAQ (reference sequence). The CDR3 length is 17 residues. Trimming took 3 bases from V and 3 from J; bases not matched to a gene: 10. The DNA of the CDR3 is TGTGCCAGCAGCTTGGGACTAGCGGACTCCTTTAGCTACGAGCAGTACTTC. It yields the protein CASSLGLADSFSYEQYF.

The V and J genes are TRBV3-1 and TRBJ2-7; TRBD1 aligns across 8 bases. Germline-derived CDR1 and CDR2 are LGHDT and YNNKEL (reference sequence). This CDR3 spans 16 amino acids. V shed 3 bases and J 4 bases; nucleotides not matched to a gene: 11. For the CDR3, the DNA is TGTGCCAGCAGCCATGGGGACAGGCGGGTGTCATACGAGCAGTACTTC. Amino acids: CASSHGDRRVSYEQYF.

This chain connects TRBV12-3 or TRBV12-4 to TRBJ1-3; D remains unclear. The CDR3 is made up of 14 amino acids. V gave up 2 bases and J gave up 0 bases, with 5 bases separating them. The CDR3 DNA follows: TGTGCCAGCAGTTTACCGAACTCTGGAAACACCATATATTTT. This encodes CASSLPNSGNTIYF.